The 26 T cell receptor beta chains listed next were all sequenced from one sample in a study of Tregs in tolerant kidney transplant recipients. These receptors have no known antigen. Repertoires were generated with immunoSEQ multiplex PCR, while TCRdb's copy carries only in-frame clones and drops some. The sample holds fewer than 3,000 clones. CFSE-labeled recipient PBMCs were cultured five to seven days with irradiated graft donor PBMCs, then FACS-sorted. This sample comprised CD8+ T cells from blood cultured with allogeneic cells, obtained before the transplant. Every receptor here comes from a human patient who received a combined kidney and bone marrow transplant.

On this clone itself: The read ends 3 residues before the CDR3 terminus; that terminus is restored from the germline J gene. This chain joins TRBV7-6 and TRBJ2-3; 10 bases map to TRBD2. In germline, CDR1 is SGHVS, CDR2 FNYEAQ. V was clipped by 5 bases and J by 0 bases; unmatched bases: 11. This CDR3 contains 18 residues. Partial CDR3 DNA: TGTGCCAGCAGCCAGTGGTCTAGCGGGGGCTTTAGCACAGATACG. This codes for CASSQWSSGGFSTDT. The CDR3, in full, reads CASSQWSSGGFSTDTQYF.

Concerning this clone itself: The missing CDR3 end, 3 residues past where the read stops, is filled in from the germline J gene. The rearrangement links TRBV7-8 to TRBJ2-5; TRBD1 matches at 7 bases. CDR3 length equals 13 residues. Germline loops: CDR1 SGHVS, CDR2 FQNEAQ. The V and J ends lost 8 bases and 4 bases, in that order; junction bases with no gene match: 7. The CDR3 region is CASVEGGLETQYF. The CDR3 DNA, read in part, is TGTGCCAGCGTGGAAGGGGGCCTAGAGACC.

This clone is identified as medium-sized (0.01 to 0.1%) from frequency. The read terminates 3 residues before the CDR3 end, so the remaining end is supplied by the germline J gene. The rearrangement uses TRBV5-1 and TRBJ2-7, with 8 nucleotides matching TRBD2. V shed 4 bases and J 5 bases; nucleotides not matched to a gene: 11. CDR1 is SGHRS, CDR2 YFSETQ, per germline. The CDR3 covers 15 residues. The CDR3 bases that were read are TGCGCCAGCAGCCCCCTGGGACTAGACACCCACGAG. Translation gives CASSPLGLDTHE. The whole CDR3 region reads CASSPLGLDTHEQYF.

This clone registers medium-sized (0.01 to 0.1%) by frequency. The CDR3 extends 3 residues past the end of the read, so its final part is completed from the germline J gene. This chain uses TRBV9 with TRBJ2-2; unclear D gene. The V gene's germline CDR1 is SGDLS and CDR2 YYNGEE. The CDR3 covers 13 residues. Trimming cost V 0 bases and J 6 bases, with 6 bases left between them. The DNA read from the CDR3 is TGTGCCAGCAGCGTAGTTCCCTCCGGGGAG. Amino acids: CASSVVPSGE. The whole CDR3 sequence is CASSVVPSGELFF.

A word on this clone: The read terminates 3 residues before the CDR3 end, so the remaining end is supplied by the germline J gene. V usage is TRBV5-1 and J usage is TRBJ2-3; 7 bases line up with TRBD1. Germline-derived CDR1 and CDR2 are SGHRS and YFSETQ. The CDR3 consists of 14 residues. V shed 2 bases and J 6 bases; nucleotides not matched to a gene: 6. This CDR3 is CASSFAGGWDTQYF. The sequenced part of the CDR3 DNA is TGCGCCAGCAGCTTCGCAGGGGGATGGGATACG.

Concerning this clone itself: A junction end diverges from the germline sequence, so it may reflect a read error. The CDR3 end is not reached by the read, which stops 3 residues before it; the germline J gene fills it in. The chain couples TRBV4-2 to TRBJ2-2, with D perhaps TRBD2 (6 bases). Germline CDR1 is LGHNA and CDR2 is YNFKEQ. This CDR3 has 16 amino acids. CDR3 region: CASSPGLGGNTGELFF. The DNA read from the CDR3 is TGCGCCAGCAGCCCCGGACTGGGAGGGAACACCGGGGAG.

This clone counts as large by frequency. The sequenced fragment ends 3 residues before the CDR3 boundary, so the rest is inferred from the germline J gene. The chain employs TRBV19 and TRBJ2-7; TRBD1 aligns across 9 bases. V lost 5 bases, J lost 3 bases, and 8 bases stayed unmatched. Germline CDR1 LNHDA, CDR2 SQIVND (reference sequence). CDR3 length: 15 residues. Partial CDR3 DNA: TGTGCCAGTAGTCCCGGGACAGGGAATATCTACGAG. The encoded protein is CASSPGTGNIYE. The whole CDR3 region reads CASSPGTGNIYEQYF.

By frequency, this clone registers medium-sized (0.01 to 0.1%). The read terminates 3 residues before the CDR3 end, so the remaining end is supplied by the germline J gene. The V and J genes are TRBV20-1 and TRBJ1-2; maybe TRBD1 (6 bases). This CDR3 contains 13 residues. The germline V and J ends were trimmed by 6 bases and 6 bases, with 17 bases remaining between them. The germline CDR1 and CDR2 sequences are DFQATT and SNEGSKA (reference sequence). Partial CDR3 DNA: TGCAGTGCCATAACACAACAGGGAAATGGC. This codes for CSAITQQGNG. The whole CDR3 sequence reads CSAITQQGNGYTF.

This clone registers medium-sized by frequency. The read ends 3 residues shy of where the CDR3 ends; the end is completed using the germline J gene. The chain uses TRBV19 and TRBJ2-1, with 11 bases fitting TRBD2. CDR1 LNHDA and CDR2 SQIVND come from the germline V gene (reference sequence). The CDR3 is made up of 15 amino acids. J lost 4 bases, V lost 5 bases, and 4 bases had no gene match. Incomplete CDR3 DNA: TGTGCCAGTAGTCTTAGCGGGAGGGGTTACAATGAG. Translating it yields CASSLSGRGYNE. The whole CDR3 sequence is CASSLSGRGYNEQFF.

Details on this clone: The CDR3 end is not reached by the read, which stops 3 residues before it; the germline J gene fills it in. The chain has TRBV19 and TRBJ1-1; 8 bases match TRBD1. The CDR3 covers 13 residues. Germline trimming cut 6 bases from V and 5 bases from J; bases unmatched to any gene: 5. In germline, CDR1 is LNHDA, CDR2 SQIVND (reference sequence). The sequenced part of the CDR3 DNA is TGTGCCAGTAGCCTCACAGGGGGTACTGAA. Amino acids: CASSLTGGTE. The full-length CDR3 reads as CASSLTGGTEAFF.

To note about this clone: Read coverage stops 3 residues before the CDR3 terminus; the germline J gene supplies the remainder. The chain is built from TRBV20-1 and TRBJ2-5; D possibly corresponds to TRBD1 (6 bases). Looked up from germline, CDR1 is DFQATT and CDR2 is SNEGSKA (reference sequence). With 2 bases removed from V and 3 bases from J, the gap between germline ends came to 13 bases. The length of the CDR3 is 14 residues. Incomplete CDR3 DNA: TGCAGTGCTAGAATAAGAGACAGGAAAGAGACC. This gives the protein CSARIRDRKET. The whole CDR3 protein is CSARIRDRKETQYF.

This clone shows up as medium-sized (0.01 to 0.1%) by frequency. Coverage ceases 3 residues before the CDR3 finishes, and the germline J gene fills in the end. The genes are TRBV2 and TRBJ2-5; 7 bases align to TRBD1. Germline values: CDR1 SNHLY, CDR2 FYNNEI. Trimming took 8 bases from V and 1 from J; bases not matched to a gene: 7. The CDR3 has 14 amino acids. The CDR3 loop reads CASLTTGAQETQYF. Partial CDR3 DNA: TGTGCCAGCCTCACAACAGGGGCCCAAGAGACC.

Concerning this clone: Sequencing ends 3 residues short of the CDR3 end; the germline J gene provides the rest. The gene calls are TRBV19 and TRBJ2-4, with 7 bases identical to TRBD2. CDR3 size: 16 residues. Per the germline V gene, CDR1 is LNHDA and CDR2 is SQIVND (reference sequence). After removal of 7 bases from V and 1 base from J, the junction contained 10 bases not matched to a gene. This CDR3 is CASTLGGSGAKNIQYF. Incomplete CDR3 DNA: TGTGCCAGTACCCTGGGGGGGAGTGGGGCCAAAAACATT.

A remark on this clone: The CDR3 extends 3 residues past the end of the read, so its final part is completed from the germline J gene. The chain recombines TRBV2 with TRBJ2-7; 11 nucleotides match TRBD1. Germline loops: CDR1 SNHLY, CDR2 FYNNEI. The CDR3 extends over 14 amino acids. The ends lost 8 bases at V and 4 bases at J; junction bases unmatched: 7. The part of the CDR3 DNA that was read is TGTGCCAGCGGATGGGACAGGGGGGGATACGAG. Its translation is CASGWDRGGYE. The entire CDR3 sequence reads CASGWDRGGYEQYF.

About this clone itself: The CDR3 is cut off 3 residues early in the read; its end comes from the germline J gene. The rearrangement links TRBV2 to TRBJ1-2; no definite D call. This CDR3 is built from 13 residues. V lost 10 bases to trimming and J lost 4 bases, with 16 bases between them. CDR1 and CDR2 from the germline V gene are SNHLY and FYNNEI. CDR3 DNA, as far as it was read: TGTGCCATCACCGGCAGCGAGTTCTATGGC. Amino acid sequence: CAITGSEFYG. The whole CDR3 reads CAITGSEFYGYTF. Complete variable domain (other parts from reference TRBV2 and TRBJ1-2): EPEVTQTPSHQVTQMGQEVILRCVPISNHLYFYWYRQILGQKVEFLVSFYNNEISEKSEIFDDQFSVERPDGSNFTLKIRSTKLEDSAMYFCAITGSEFYGYTFGSGTRLTVV.

With respect to this clone: The observed sequence ends 3 residues before the CDR3 terminus, with the missing tail filled in from the germline J gene. V is TRBV19 and J is TRBJ2-1, with TRBD2 matching 10 bases. Per the germline V gene, CDR1 is LNHDA and CDR2 is SQIVND (reference sequence). There are 19 residues in the CDR3. V lost 5 bases to trimming and J lost 7 bases; unmatched junction nucleotides: 20. This CDR3 is CASSSPGTSATLLSNEQFF. CDR3 DNA, as far as it was read: TGTGCCAGTAGTTCCCCCGGGACTAGCGCAACCCTCTTAAGTAATGAG.

This clone is identified as large from frequency. CDR3 loop: CSVGAANTGELFF. CDR3 DNA (partial): TGCAGCGTGGGGGCTGCGAACACCGGGGAG. The chain employs TRBV29-1 and TRBJ2-2; possibly TRBD1 for D (6 bases). The read finishes 3 residues shy of the CDR3 end, and the germline J gene is used to complete it. Germline lookup yields CDR1 SQVTM and CDR2 ANQGSEA. The CDR3 spans 13 residues. V shed 6 bases and J shed 0 bases, with 8 bases lying between them.

Of note for this clone: From the germline J gene comes the end of the CDR3, since the read stops 3 residues before it. The chain recombines TRBV5-1 with TRBJ2-7; tentative D call: TRBD1 (5 bases). In germline, CDR1 is SGHRS, CDR2 YFSETQ. There are 14 residues in the CDR3. V shed 0 bases and J shed 0 bases, with 7 bases lying between them. The CDR3 sequence is CASSLGTSSYEQYF. CDR3 DNA (partial): TGCGCCAGCAGCTTGGGGACAAGCTCCTACGAG.

By frequency, this clone registers medium-sized. The CDR3 goes on 3 residues after the read ends, and that part is filled in from the germline J gene. The J gene is TRBJ1-5, the V gene TRBV7-2; D ambiguous. This CDR3 comprises 15 residues. The germline gives CDR1 SGHTA, CDR2 FQGNSA. V dropped 2 bases and J dropped 0 bases, with 8 bases sitting between them. The covered CDR3 bases are TGTGCCAGCAGCTTATTGGCTGATAGCAATCAGCCC. This codes for CASSLLADSNQP. The complete CDR3 reads CASSLLADSNQPQHF.

With respect to this clone: The read is 3 residues too short to cover the CDR3 end, so that end is filled in from the germline J gene. The chain couples TRBV11-2 to TRBJ2-5; 7 positions agree with TRBD1. The length of the CDR3 is 13 residues. J gave up 4 bases and V 1 base, and 0 bases lay outside the gene matches. Germline CDR1 reads SGHAT; CDR2 reads FQNNGV. The part of the CDR3 DNA that was read is TGTGCCAGCAGCTTAGGACAGGGAGAGACC. This gives the protein CASSLGQGET. The full CDR3 reads CASSLGQGETQYF.

Judged by frequency, this clone is medium-sized (0.01 to 0.1%). The missing CDR3 end, 3 residues past where the read stops, is filled in from the germline J gene. This chain links TRBV19 with TRBJ1-2, with 8 bases matching TRBD1. Germline CDR1 and CDR2: LNHDA and SQIVND (reference sequence). V lost 6 bases, J lost 2 bases, and 5 bases stayed unmatched. The CDR3 has 14 amino acids. The covered CDR3 bases are TGTGCCAGTAGCCCAGGGACAGGAAACTATGGC. It codes for CASSPGTGNYG. From start to end, the CDR3 is CASSPGTGNYGYTF. Full variable domain (missing parts from reference TRBV19 and TRBJ1-2): DGGITQSPKYLFRKEGQNVTLSCEQNLNHDAMYWYRQDPGQGLRLIYYSQIVNDFQKGDIAEGYSVSREKKESFPLTVTSAQKNPTAFYLCASSPGTGNYGYTFGSGTRLTVV.

Comment on this clone: The CDR3 end is not reached by the read, which stops 3 residues before it; the germline J gene fills it in. The chain carries TRBV18 and TRBJ2-3; 10 nucleotides match TRBD2. Germline trimming cut 4 bases from V and 0 bases from J; bases unmatched to any gene: 4. The CDR3 runs 16 residues. Germline V gene sequence: CDR1 KGHSH, CDR2 LQKENI. CDR3 sequence reads: CASSLGTSVSTDTQYF. The sequenced part of the CDR3 DNA is TGTGCCAGCTCACTAGGGACTAGCGTCAGCACAGATACG.

Notes on this clone: Read coverage stops 3 residues before the CDR3 terminus; the germline J gene supplies the remainder. V usage is TRBV7-9 and J usage is TRBJ1-2, with D tentatively TRBD1 (5 bases). This CDR3 has 13 residues. Germline values: CDR1 SEHNR, CDR2 FQNEAQ (reference sequence). V gave up 8 bases and J gave up 4 bases, with 14 bases separating them. The sequenced part of the CDR3 DNA is TGTGCCAGCCCTTCGGGGGTGGGCTATGGC. This codes for CASPSGVGYG. The CDR3, in full, reads CASPSGVGYGYTF.

By frequency, this clone is medium-sized. The read gets to within 3 residues of the CDR3 end, and the germline J gene fills in the rest. This chain uses TRBV7-9 with TRBJ1-3; D gene unclear. The CDR3 has 11 residues. Germline CDR1 is SEHNR and CDR2 is FQNEAQ (reference sequence). V was shortened by 9 bases and J by 9 bases, with 12 bases between the two germline ends. The covered CDR3 bases are TGTGCCAGGAAATATCCCGGCACC. It specifies CARKYPGT. The full-length CDR3 reads as CARKYPGTIYF. Using reference TRBV7-9 and TRBJ1-3 for the parts outside the CDR3, the full variable domain is DTGVSQNPRHKITKRGQNVTFRCDPISEHNRLYWYRQTLGQGPEFLTYFQNEAQLEKSRLLSDRFSAERPKGSFSTLEIQRTEQGDSAMYLCARKYPGTIYFGEGSWLTVV.

Note on this clone: The read falls 3 residues short of the CDR3 end, and the missing part is taken from the germline J gene. The chain uses TRBV11-1 and TRBJ2-5, with D hard to call. This CDR3 is 14 amino acids long. V was pared by 5 bases and J by 3 bases, with 13 bases between. Looked up from germline, CDR1 is SGHAT and CDR2 is FQDESV (reference sequence). CDR3: CASSPRGLKETQYF. The part of the CDR3 DNA that was read is TGTGCCAGCAGCCCCCGCGGCCTCAAAGAGACC. Together with reference TRBV11-1 and TRBJ2-5, the CDR3 gives the full variable domain: EAEVAQSPRYKITEKSQAVAFWCDPISGHATLYWYRQILGQGPELLVQFQDESVVDDSQLPKDRFSAERLKGVDSTLKIQPAELGDSAMYLCASSPRGLKETQYFGPGTRLLVL.

CDR3 DNA, as far as it was read: TGTGCCAGCAGTCCTACGTTCGGGACAGTGCTGAACACTGAA. The encoded protein is CASSPTFGTVLNTE. The full-length CDR3 reads as CASSPTFGTVLNTEAFF. This chain connects TRBV6-2 or TRBV6-3 to TRBJ1-1, with TRBD1 identical over 7 bases. Coverage ceases 3 residues before the CDR3 finishes, and the germline J gene fills in the end. The germline gives CDR1 MNHEY, CDR2 SVGEGT. The junction had 12 bases not matched to a gene; V was cut back by 5 bases and J by 0 bases. The length of the CDR3 is 17 residues.